This T cell receptor (beta chain) was captured by sequencing in a study of shared clonotypes between healthy human individuals (dated by TCRdb to about 2020). General notes on the study: The cohort comprised a couple of women and a few men aged 18 to 49 years. For each donor, three plates each were used for CD4 naive and CD4 memory, two plates were used for CD8 naive, and one plate was used for CD8 memory. To estimate repertoire size and how much clonotype sharing occurs between individuals, the study deeply sequenced the blood TCR repertoires of a handful of healthy adults. Different laboratories and diverse techniques were used to prepare libraries and sequence TCR repertoires, to increase sequencing depth and limit assay-specific biases. Between about 0.94 and 10 billion PBMCs per donor were obtained by leukapheresis. Study-wide conclusions, independent of this receptor: Sharing across a few donors was observed for 4.5% to 6.5% of naive CD4, about 3.2% of naive CD8, 2% to 2.5% of memory CD4, and about 0.4% of memory CD8 clonotypes. Based on pairwise subsampling, the degree of clonotype sharing among donors was expected to be affected by sequencing depth. Rarefaction of sorted-subset datasets indicated incomplete sequencing despite the large sequencing depth. Because the study included only a small number of donors, the genetic and exposure-history diversity represented was limited. Naive subsets generally had larger estimated clonotype richness than memory subsets did. Higher generation probabilities were observed for clonotypes shared by all four sorted-subset donors than for non-shared clonotypes. Sampling was restricted to blood, and TCR repertoires in tissues likely differ from the TCR repertoires found in blood.

TCR CDR3 regions were amplified from genomic DNA by multiplex PCR using the deep immunoSEQ assay. Extracted genomic DNA from each cell subset was distributed evenly across all wells of several immunoSEQ 96-well plates, and each plate was treated as a replicate. For sorted subsets, roughly 190 ng of genomic DNA, equivalent to 25,000 to 35,000 T cell genomes, went into each replicate PCR. Purified libraries were measured with a Qubit 3.0 fluorometer, size-checked on a Bioanalyzer 2100, and measured again with the KAPA Library Quantification kit. Every immunoSEQ 96-well plate was sequenced on a dedicated single-read 150-cycle Illumina NextSeq 550 flow cell. Concerning the study's data processing: The immunoSEQ output contained only junctional sequences without quality scores, so filtering could not match that applied to full-length reads. Sequences were annotated with PyIR, a Python wrapper for IgBLAST v1.9, and V/J genes and CDR3 were assigned using IMGT germline references. Reads with weak V/J assignments (E-value above 1e-6), missing CDR3, stop codons, out-of-frame junctions, or ambiguous translated residues were removed. V3J clonotypes were defined by identical inferred V gene, J gene, and CDR3 amino acid sequence. Percentage overlap between repertoires was calculated by dividing the number of shared unique clonotypes by the size of the smaller repertoire. Three approaches were used to assess repertoire richness: RTK rarefaction, the Chao1 estimator, and Recon v2.1 estimates of unobserved clonotypes. For all TCRbeta clonotypes obtained by the gDNA method from several donors, generation probabilities were computed with OLGA. TCRdb re-hosts the immuneACCESS table, in-frame sequences only. Its copies lack some clones; in the studies checked, an unresolved V gene accounts for under half of them, and the cause for the rest is not known. V and J calls and clone size are given by that table; D and trimming were obtained from the DNA. The sample includes some 630,000 clones, with roughly 96% observed a single time. Approximately 0.12% of the sample rests with the top ten.

CD8 naive samples were CD45RO-negative cells positively selected for CCR7, giving a CD45RA+CCR7+ population that excluded TemRA cells. The donors were healthy, HIV-negative adults who had no recently reported acute infections or vaccinations. All donors were Caucasian adults living in Nashville, Tennessee, USA. Blood was collected by leukapheresis, and PBMCs were isolated by Ficoll-Histopaque density gradient centrifugation and then cryopreserved in liquid nitrogen vapor phase. Purity and quantity of every magnetically sorted T cell population were checked by analytical flow cytometry. From each sorted fraction, genomic DNA was isolated and quantified by UV absorbance on a Nanodrop 2000c. Points on this clone: Its specific antigen is unknown. An end of the junction differs from the germline gene, which may be a read error.

Sequenced material: naive CD8+ T cells sorted from blood. The cell subset or site label, read with the paper, signifies: CD45RA+CCR7+. The receptor was derived from a woman aged 25 to 39 in good health.

The sequence in DNA is TGTGCCAGCAGTTTGGACCCCCTTTATGAAGCTTTCTTT. It translates as CASSLDPLYEAFF. The V and J genes are TRBV5-4 and TRBJ1-1; the D gene is not confidently resolved. The germline V gene encodes CDR1 SGHNT and CDR2 YYREEE (reference sequence). From the cysteine through the phenylalanine, the CDR3 covers 13 amino acids. The CDR3 DNA has 39 bases and is translated from base 1.